The present TCR beta chain was sequenced within a study of early T cells in non-severe SARS-CoV-2 infection. Study overall: Chains from this unsorted whole-blood bulk RNA could not be paired. Findings of the study overall: Private and CD4 specificities were missed by VDJdb matching, skewed to anti-spike CD8.

This clonotype was seen many times. Antigen: not known. The CDR3 extends over 13 amino acids. V lost 7 bases to trimming and J lost 3 bases; unmatched junction nucleotides: 8. Germline assignment: CDR1 SQVTM and CDR2 ANQGSEA. Individually, cDNA molecules had unique molecular identifiers attached to them. TCRdb re-called the 5' RACE reads through MiXCR, storing one row per CDR3 protein. In the table there are about 68,000 distinct CDR3 sequences, 10% to 15% of which are singletons. The material sequenced was whole blood. This sequence was found in an adult who was a healthcare worker with PCR-confirmed SARS-CoV-2 infection or an uninfected control (not recorded which). The rearrangement joins TRBV29-1 to TRBJ2-5, with TRBD2 matching 7 bases. This CDR3 reads CSAGRGGEETQYF. The CDR3 region has the DNA TGCAGCGCCGGTCGGGGAGGGGAAGAGACCCAGTACTTC.